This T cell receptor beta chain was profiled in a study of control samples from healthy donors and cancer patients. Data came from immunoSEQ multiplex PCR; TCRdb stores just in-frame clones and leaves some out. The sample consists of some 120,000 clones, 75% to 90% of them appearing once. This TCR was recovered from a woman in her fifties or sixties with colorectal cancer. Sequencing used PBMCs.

The CDR3 loop reads CAISEPRNEKLFF. CDR3 nucleotides: TGTGCCATCAGTGAGCCACGAAATGAAAAACTGTTTTTT. The V and J genes are TRBV10-3 and TRBJ1-4; D call uncertain. Germline CDR1 and CDR2: ENHRY and SYGVKD. The ends were cut back, 2 bases at V and 5 bases at J, with 6 bases in the middle. The CDR3 is 13 amino acids.